This T cell receptor beta chain came from a study of cytomegalovirus exposure and HLA in healthy donors. Study information: Some 85 million unique TCRs from HLA-typed donors were held in an early data release. Assignment to the Caucasian-associated ancestry cluster applied to about 80% of the approximately 370 genotyped donors. Whole-study findings and limits: Among CMV-associated TCR beta chains, most appeared HLA-restricted in a later analysis.

As for this clone: Antigen unknown.

Trimming removed 1 base from V and 1 base from J; junction bases left unmatched: 4. Germline CDR1 and CDR2: MGHRA and YSYEKL. The CDR3 is 16 residues long. This PCR relied on a set of 60 Vbeta primers and 13 Jbeta primers. The table came from immunoSEQ multiplex PCR; TCRdb's copy has only in-frame clones and leaves some out. Of some 120,000 clones detected, 80% appear once; the ten largest clones hold 1.2%. The sample was PBMCs. The TCR comes from a female donor in good health and CMV-seronegative. The chain links TRBV4-1 to TRBJ2-3; 8 bases map to TRBD1. CDR3 amino acids: CASSQGQGIGTDTQYF. Written as DNA, the CDR3 is TGCGCCAGCAGCCAAGGACAGGGGATCGGCACAGATACGCAGTATTTT.